This T cell receptor (beta chain) comes out of a study of T-cell memory formation after mild COVID-19. A remark on this clonotype: The antigen is not known.

TCRdb recomputed calls from the 5' RACE reads with MiXCR, one row per CDR3 protein. The table lists under 550,000 distinct CDR3 sequences, approximately 18% of them singletons. Study results and caveats: Researchers report contracting CD4+ clones mostly in CM and EM, with CD8+ clones in EMRA.

Germline V gives CDR1 LGHNA, CDR2 YNFKEQ. The CDR3 length is 13 residues. The junction had 0 bases not matched to a gene; V was cut back by 1 base and J by 6 bases. Sequencing used PBMCs or a T cell subset sorted from them (not recorded which). The chain employs TRBV4-2 and TRBJ1-2; 9 bases match TRBD1. This receptor was obtained from a man younger than 35 who had mild COVID-19 (a few samples of this study predate the infection). Cell type and time point are not known. The CDR3 loop is CASSQGTGDGYTF. CDR3 sequence (DNA): TGTGCCAGCAGCCAAGGGACAGGGGATGGCTACACCTTC.